The rows below give T cell receptor beta chains drawn from one sample of a study of technical replicates of blood from a few donors. Assay used: immunoSEQ multiplex PCR; TCRdb lists only in-frame clones, some missing. The sample has tens of thousands of clones, roughly 90% seen once. Sequencing was carried out using PBMCs. These receptors were collected from a human donor in good health. Some clones in this sample may be carry-over from other donors' samples. Each CDR3 is given with its conserved first and last residue. The D gene is left open where the match is weak. Only part of the rows carry a size: once, few, many, or a class if the clone is expanded.

abundance: -
d_gene: TRBD2
v_gene: TRBV19
j_gene: TRBJ2-1
CDR3nt: TGTGCCAGTAGCTCTCGGTCCGTAGGCCAGCGGGGGAAAGGAGACAATGAGCAGTTCTTC
CDR3aa: CASSSRSVGQRGKGDNEQFF

abundance: -
d_gene: -
v_gene: TRBV7-8
j_gene: TRBJ2-3
CDR3nt: TGTGCCAGCAGCATTGGGGCCTACACAGATACGCAGTATTTT
CDR3aa: CASSIGAYTDTQYF

abundance: few
d_gene: -
v_gene: TRBV4-3
j_gene: TRBJ2-1
CDR3nt: TGCGCCAGCAGCCAAGACTCCCTAGTTGACAATGAGCAGTTCTTC
CDR3aa: CASSQDSLVDNEQFF

abundance: -
d_gene: -
v_gene: TRBV6-6
j_gene: TRBJ1-6
CDR3nt: TGTGCCAGCAGTCCCAGGGATCAATCACCCCTCCACTTT
CDR3aa: CASSPRDQSPLHF

abundance: -
d_gene: -
v_gene: TRBV11-3
j_gene: TRBJ2-3
CDR3nt: TGTGCCAGCAGCTCCCGGAGAGCCCCAGATACGCAGTATTTT
CDR3aa: CASSSRRAPDTQYF

abundance: -
d_gene: TRBD1
v_gene: TRBV15
j_gene: TRBJ1-1
CDR3nt: TGTGCCACCAGCGTACGGGACAGGGGAACTGAAGCTTTCTTT
CDR3aa: CATSVRDRGTEAFF

abundance: -
d_gene: -
v_gene: TRBV4-2
j_gene: TRBJ1-1
CDR3nt: TGTGCCAGCAGCCAAGATAGGGGGGCTTTCTTT
CDR3aa: CASSQDRGAFF

abundance: -
d_gene: -
v_gene: TRBV19
j_gene: TRBJ2-7
CDR3nt: TGTGCCAGTAGTATCACGACTAGTTCCTCCTACGAGCAGTACTTC
CDR3aa: CASSITTSSSYEQYF

abundance: -
d_gene: -
v_gene: TRBV5-4
j_gene: TRBJ2-7
CDR3nt: TGTGCCAGCAGCCCGGGGCGAGGTCCGGGAGTCTACGAGCAGTACTTC
CDR3aa: CASSPGRGPGVYEQYF

abundance: -
d_gene: -
v_gene: TRBV10-3
j_gene: TRBJ2-5
CDR3nt: TGTGCCATCAGTGAGTTGGCAGAGACCCAGTACTTC
CDR3aa: CAISELAETQYF

abundance: -
d_gene: -
v_gene: TRBV15
j_gene: TRBJ2-7
CDR3nt: TGTGCCACCAGCAGAGAGGCGGAGGGTCCCTACGAGCAGTACTTC
CDR3aa: CATSREAEGPYEQYF

abundance: -
d_gene: TRBD1
v_gene: TRBV7-3
j_gene: TRBJ2-3
CDR3nt: TGTGCCAGCAGCCGCTCGGACAGGGCAGATACGCAGTATTTT
CDR3aa: CASSRSDRADTQYF

abundance: -
d_gene: -
v_gene: TRBV19
j_gene: TRBJ1-1
CDR3nt: TGTGCCAGTAGCCCTCACAGGGTCACTGAAGCTTTCTTT
CDR3aa: CASSPHRVTEAFF

abundance: -
d_gene: TRBD1
v_gene: TRBV11-1
j_gene: TRBJ2-7
CDR3nt: TGTGCCAGCAGCTTACCGGGGACAGTCTACGAGCAGTACTTC
CDR3aa: CASSLPGTVYEQYF

abundance: -
d_gene: -
v_gene: TRBV2
j_gene: TRBJ2-3
CDR3nt: TGTGCCAGCTTCGAGGGCCGGGGAGATACGCAGTATTTT
CDR3aa: CASFEGRGDTQYF

abundance: -
d_gene: -
v_gene: TRBV7-2
j_gene: TRBJ1-2
CDR3nt: TGTGCCAGCAGCTCCCCGGGGGTGAGCGGCTACACCTTC
CDR3aa: CASSSPGVSGYTF

abundance: -
d_gene: TRBD2
v_gene: TRBV6-1
j_gene: TRBJ2-7
CDR3nt: TGTGCCAGCAGCGGCGGACTAGCGGAAACCTACGAGCAGTACTTC
CDR3aa: CASSGGLAETYEQYF

abundance: -
d_gene: TRBD1
v_gene: TRBV11-2
j_gene: TRBJ2-1
CDR3nt: TGTGCCAGCAGCTTAGGACAGGGGGCGTCCAATGAGCAGTTCTTC
CDR3aa: CASSLGQGASNEQFF

abundance: -
d_gene: TRBD2
v_gene: TRBV6-5
j_gene: TRBJ2-1
CDR3nt: TGTGCCAGCACGAGACTAGCGGGAGGGAATAGTGAGCAGTTCTTC
CDR3aa: CASTRLAGGNSEQFF

abundance: -
d_gene: -
v_gene: TRBV30
j_gene: TRBJ1-5
CDR3nt: TGTGCCTGGAGTGTGAGGAGAAATCAGCCCCAGCATTTT
CDR3aa: CAWSVRRNQPQHF

abundance: -
d_gene: -
v_gene: TRBV27
j_gene: TRBJ1-2
CDR3nt: TGTGCCAGCAGTTTATTCGGGGGACCCCCGAAGCTATCGTCTGGCTACACCTTC
CDR3aa: CASSLFGGPPKLSSGYTF

abundance: -
d_gene: -
v_gene: TRBV19
j_gene: TRBJ2-7
CDR3nt: TGTGCCAGTAGTTTAGGACAGAGATCCTACGAGCAGTACTTC
CDR3aa: CASSLGQRSYEQYF

abundance: -
d_gene: TRBD1
v_gene: TRBV6-4
j_gene: TRBJ1-6
CDR3nt: TGTGCCAGCAGTGACTCGAGTCAGGGGGATTCACCCCTCCACTTT
CDR3aa: CASSDSSQGDSPLHF

abundance: medium-sized
d_gene: -
v_gene: TRBV4-1
j_gene: TRBJ2-7
CDR3nt: TGCGCCAGCAGCCAAGTGGCAGAGGGGGTGGGGCAGGGCTCCGAGCAGTACTTC
CDR3aa: CASSQVAEGVGQGSEQYF

abundance: -
d_gene: TRBD2
v_gene: TRBV4-1
j_gene: TRBJ2-7
CDR3nt: TGCGCCAGCAGCCAAAGGGTCCTTACTAGCGTCGAGCAGTACTTC
CDR3aa: CASSQRVLTSVEQYF

abundance: -
d_gene: TRBD1
v_gene: TRBV27
j_gene: TRBJ1-3
CDR3nt: TGTGCCAGCAGTACCTACAGGGGCTCCGGAAACACCATATATTTT
CDR3aa: CASSTYRGSGNTIYF

abundance: -
d_gene: TRBD1
v_gene: TRBV27
j_gene: TRBJ2-7
CDR3nt: TGTGCCAGCAGTTTCCCGGGACAGCCGGTGCAGTACTTC
CDR3aa: CASSFPGQPVQYF

abundance: once
d_gene: TRBD1
v_gene: TRBV7-9
j_gene: TRBJ1-6
CDR3nt: TGTGCCAGCAGCCGCCGGGACAGCATTAATTCACCCCTCCACTTT
CDR3aa: CASSRRDSINSPLHF

abundance: -
d_gene: TRBD1
v_gene: TRBV2
j_gene: TRBJ1-3
CDR3nt: TGTGCCAGCAGTGCGACAGGGAACCCTGGAAACACCATATATTTT
CDR3aa: CASSATGNPGNTIYF

abundance: -
d_gene: TRBD1
v_gene: TRBV7-3
j_gene: TRBJ2-3
CDR3nt: TGTGCCAGCAGCTTGACAGGGGGCGCAGGAGATACGCAGTATTTT
CDR3aa: CASSLTGGAGDTQYF

abundance: -
d_gene: TRBD1
v_gene: TRBV6-5
j_gene: TRBJ1-1
CDR3nt: TGTGCCAGCAGTTCGACAGGGGAGTCCGCTGAAGCTTTCTTT
CDR3aa: CASSSTGESAEAFF

abundance: -
d_gene: TRBD2
v_gene: TRBV5-1
j_gene: TRBJ2-2
CDR3nt: TGCGCCAGCAGCGTGGGACTAGCGGGTGCCGGGGAGCTGTTTTTT
CDR3aa: CASSVGLAGAGELFF

abundance: -
d_gene: -
v_gene: TRBV6-5
j_gene: TRBJ2-3
CDR3nt: TGTGCCAGCAGTTCCCTCGGACTTAGCGGTACGCAGTATTTT
CDR3aa: CASSSLGLSGTQYF

abundance: once
d_gene: TRBD1
v_gene: TRBV7-8
j_gene: TRBJ1-5
CDR3nt: TGTGCCAGCAGCCGACAGGGCAGAAATCAGCCCCAGCATTTT
CDR3aa: CASSRQGRNQPQHF

abundance: -
d_gene: -
v_gene: TRBV11-1
j_gene: TRBJ2-4
CDR3nt: TGTGCCAGCAGCTTAGTTGGTGGCACAGCCTTAGCCAAAAACATTCAGTACTTC
CDR3aa: CASSLVGGTALAKNIQYF

abundance: -
d_gene: -
v_gene: TRBV6-4
j_gene: TRBJ2-5
CDR3nt: TGTGCCAGCAGCCCTAGGGGGGGGAGGGAAGAGACCCAGTACTTC
CDR3aa: CASSPRGGREETQYF